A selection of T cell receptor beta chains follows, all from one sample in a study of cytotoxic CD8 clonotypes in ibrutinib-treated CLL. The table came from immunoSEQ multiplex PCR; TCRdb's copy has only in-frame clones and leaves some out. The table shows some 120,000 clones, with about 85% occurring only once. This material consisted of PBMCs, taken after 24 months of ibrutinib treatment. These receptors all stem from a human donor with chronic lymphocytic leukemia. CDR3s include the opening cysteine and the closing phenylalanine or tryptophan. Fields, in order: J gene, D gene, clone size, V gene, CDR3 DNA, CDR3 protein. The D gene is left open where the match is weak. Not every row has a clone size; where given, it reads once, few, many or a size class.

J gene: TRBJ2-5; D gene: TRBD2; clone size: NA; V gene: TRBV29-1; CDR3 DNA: TGCAGCGTTGCGAGAAGCGCGGGGGGGCTAGAGACCCAGTACTTC; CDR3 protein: CSVARSAGGLETQYF
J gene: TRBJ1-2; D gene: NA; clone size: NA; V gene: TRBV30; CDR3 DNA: TGTGCCTGGAGCGAACCGACAGCACCAGCTAACTATGGCTACACCTTC; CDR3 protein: CAWSEPTAPANYGYTF
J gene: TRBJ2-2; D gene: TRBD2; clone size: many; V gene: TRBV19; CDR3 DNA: TGTGCCAGTACCCCGGGAGGTGGTCACGGGGAGCTGTTTTTT; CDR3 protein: CASTPGGGHGELFF
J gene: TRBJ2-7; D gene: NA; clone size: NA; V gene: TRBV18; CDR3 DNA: TGTGCCAGCTCACCTCTGGCGGGGGGCCAGGGGGTCGAGCAGTACTTC; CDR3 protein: CASSPLAGGQGVEQYF
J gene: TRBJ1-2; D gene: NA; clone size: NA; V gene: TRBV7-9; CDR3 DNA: TGTGCCAGCAGCTTAGATCCGGGACACCCTCTCAGATATGGCTACACCTTC; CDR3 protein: CASSLDPGHPLRYGYTF
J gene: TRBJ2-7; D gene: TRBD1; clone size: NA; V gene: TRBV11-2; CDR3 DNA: TGTGCCAGCAGCTTGCGTTCTAGGGACAGGGGGCGCGAGCAGTACTTC; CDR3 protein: CASSLRSRDRGREQYF
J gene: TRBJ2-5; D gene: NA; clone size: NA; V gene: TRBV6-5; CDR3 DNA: TGTGCCAGCAGTTCCCGGGGGTGGGAGACCCAGTACTTC; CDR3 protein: CASSSRGWETQYF
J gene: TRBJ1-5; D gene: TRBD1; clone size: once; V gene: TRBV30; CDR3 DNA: TGTGCCTGGAGTGAGGGACAGGGGGCTTGGCAGCCCCAGCATTTT; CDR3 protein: CAWSEGQGAWQPQHF
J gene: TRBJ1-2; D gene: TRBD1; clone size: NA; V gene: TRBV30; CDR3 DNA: TGTGCCTGGATTCCCTGCGGGCAGGGGGCAGAAGGCTACACCTTC; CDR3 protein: CAWIPCGQGAEGYTF
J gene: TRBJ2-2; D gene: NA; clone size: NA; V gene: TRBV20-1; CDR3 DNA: TGCAGTGCTAGGGGCCCCGGGGAGCTGTTTTTT; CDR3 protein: CSARGPGELFF